This TCR beta chain comes out of a study of blood T cell repertoires in COVID-19. Study in general: COVID-19 samples from acute and convalescent phases originated in the United States, Italy and Spain. PBMCs, B-cell-depleted T cells, or T cells were the source of the cDNA or gDNA that made up the material.

Per the original methods: Researchers report that nucleated cell counts were estimated from reference gene primer amplification. This table comes from immunoSEQ multiplex PCR, and its TCRdb copy is limited to in-frame clones, with some not included. The DNA gave D and trimming, while V, J and clone size come from that table. Of approximately 62,000 clones in the sample, 85% to 90% were seen once. V was pared by 6 bases and J by 6 bases, with 11 bases of the junction left unmatched. Looked up from germline, CDR1 is MDHEN and CDR2 is SYDVKM. This CDR3 contains 15 residues. The sample comprised peripheral blood. The receptor's source is a man aged 60 to 75 with acute or convalescent COVID-19. J is TRBJ2-1 and V is TRBV28; 7 bases line up with TRBD2. The CDR3 DNA follows: TGTGCCAGCAGGCTCCGAGCTCTAGCGGCCAATGAGCAGTTCTTC. Its translation is CASRLRALAANEQFF. Combining the CDR3 with reference TRBV28 and TRBJ2-1 gives the whole variable domain DVKVTQSSRYLVKRTGEKVFLECVQDMDHENMFWYRQDPGLGLRLIYFSYDVKMKEKGDIPEGYSVSREKKERFSLILESASTNQTSMYLCASRLRALAANEQFFGPGTRLTVL.